This T cell receptor beta chain was retrieved from a study of blood T cell repertoires in COVID-19. Trimming cost V 6 bases and J 3 bases, with 5 bases left between them. Germline values: CDR1 MNHEY, CDR2 SVGAGI. CDR3 length equals 11 residues. Seattle-derived patients entered the study during active infection and were followed longitudinally. How the authors handled the data: Estimation of nucleated cell counts relied on the amplification of reference gene primers. Only in-frame clones appear in the TCRdb table, and some are missing; sequencing was by immunoSEQ multiplex PCR. Clone size and V and J calls were adopted from that table, with D and trimming inferred from the DNA. The repertoire holds 87,000 or so clones, with less than 95% as singletons.

The sequenced sample consisted of peripheral blood. The V call is TRBV6-5, the J call TRBJ1-2; D gene ambiguous. This TCR was recovered from a man between 18 and 35 years old with COVID-19, enrolled during active disease. CDR3: CASRAYYGYTF. CDR3 DNA: TGTGCCAGCAGGGCATACTATGGCTACACCTTC.